This T cell receptor (beta chain) was recorded in a study of OX40 agonist ivuxolimab in advanced cancers. With respect to the entire study: Ivuxolimab was a fully human IgG2 agonistic monoclonal antibody targeting the costimulatory receptor OX40 (CD134). Three dose-escalation patients achieved partial responses, one with hepatocellular carcinoma and two with cutaneous melanoma. The paper describes the monotherapy dose-escalation part (N ≈ 52 patients) of the phase I trial of ivuxolimab. The dose-escalation cohort was 82.7% male with a mean age of about 65 years, ranging from roughly 20 to 80. Of the approximately 50 dose-escalation patients, hepatocellular carcinoma was present in approximately 20, melanoma in approximately 15, renal cell carcinoma in 9 and head and neck cancer in 9. Prior anti-PD-1, anti-PD-L1 or anti-CTLA-4 therapy was permitted, and checkpoint inhibitors had been received by 40% to 50% of dose-escalation patients. Intravenous ivuxolimab was administered to patients every 2 weeks at six dose levels: 0.01, 0.1, 0.3, 1.5, 3 and 10 mg/kg. The point of sequencing TCRbeta in the periphery was to test whether ivuxolimab changed TCR sequence diversity and drove clonal T-cell expansion.

CDR1 and CDR2 were assigned from the germline V gene (reference sequence) as LNHNV and YYDKDF. Measured from the cysteine to the phenylalanine, the CDR3 is 15 residues long. Of all the DNA, just the CDR3 is kept, 45 bases in frame from base 1. V is pared back by 5 bases and J by 0 bases, with 11 bases lying between the germline termini. Overall results and qualifications from the work: Antigen specificity was not determined for the clonally expanded peripheral T cells. Partial responders in the 0.1-3.0 mg/kg groups had among the lowest normalized peripheral clonal expansion, especially among CD8+ T cells. Clonal expansion of both CD4+ and CD8+ blood T cells was observed from baseline to week 6 at doses 0.1 to 3.0 mg/kg. After ivuxolimab, CD8+ T cells had more expanded clones than CD4+ T cells on average. Low levels of normalized T-cell clonal expansion were also shown by some nonresponding patients.

As to this clone: Its antigen remains undetermined. No quality values exist for individual bases; no much larger clone is one base distant.

Patients with a history of autoimmune disease or receiving systemic immunosuppression were excluded from the trial. In every dose cohort, peripheral blood was drawn for TCR sequencing at baseline, cycle 4 day 1, and cycle 7 day 1. Samples were obtained from an open-label, multicenter, first-in-human phase I dose-escalation trial of ivuxolimab. Adults with locally advanced or metastatic melanoma, renal cell, hepatocellular, or head and neck squamous cell carcinoma were enrolled in the trial. CD4+ and CD8+ T cells were sorted separately from peripheral blood before TCR sequencing. Genomic DNA was extracted from sorted cells for sequencing of the TCRbeta CDR3 region. TCRbeta CDR3 regions were sequenced using the immunoSEQ Assay. In its TCRdb copy, this immuneACCESS table keeps in-frame sequences only and misses some clones. Where compared with another copy, unresolved V genes explain less than half of these, and the others have no known cause. This sample comprises about 93,000 clones, roughly 94% of them detected only once. The ten largest clonotypes hold 2% to 3% of the sample.

The V and J segments used are TRBV15 and TRBJ2-1; TRBD1 is possibly the D segment (6 matching bases). Sequences were derived from CD4+ or CD8+ T cells sorted from blood, sampled in a trial of the OX40 agonist ivuxolimab. The sequence was obtained from an adult with an advanced solid tumor such as melanoma, head and neck, liver or kidney cancer. The CDR3: CATSQGRSSYNEQFF. Here is the DNA: TGTGCCACCAGCCAGGGGCGGTCCTCCTACAATGAGCAGTTCTTC.